The rows below give T cell receptor beta chains drawn from one sample of a study of T cells after posttransplantation cyclophosphamide. Sequencing used immunoSEQ multiplex PCR; TCRdb keeps in-frame clones, though not all of them. The sample gives about 24,000 clones, none seen only once, and the top ten clones hold 6.6%. The sequencing sample was made of PBMCs. These receptors originate from a woman aged 60-75 years in good health, CMV-negative, and a related stem cell transplant donor. The CDR3 runs from the conserved cysteine through the conserved F or W. Fields, in order: V gene, clone size, CDR3 length, D gene, J gene, CDR3 DNA, CDR3 protein. A D gene is named only where the DNA matches it firmly. Clone size is not always given. Where it is, it says once, few, many or a class for expanded clones.

TRBV7-2	many	13	NA	TRBJ2-7	TGTGCCAGCAGCTTGTGGGGAGCCTACGAGCAGTACTTC	CASSLWGAYEQYF
TRBV6-6	many	14	NA	TRBJ1-2	TGTGCCAGCAGTTCCGGACTTTTTAACTATGGCTACACCTTC	CASSSGLFNYGYTF
TRBV6-4	many	15	TRBD1	TRBJ2-1	TGTGCCAGCAGTCCGGGACAGGGCTCCTACAATGAGCAGTTCTTC	CASSPGQGSYNEQFF
TRBV6-1	many	14	TRBD2	TRBJ2-7	TGTGCCAGCAGCCGGACTAGCGAGAACTACGAGCAGTACTTC	CASSRTSENYEQYF
TRBV19	many	14	NA	TRBJ2-1	TGTGCCACCCGTCCGGGGACAGATAGCGGTGAGCAGTTCTTC	CATRPGTDSGEQFF
TRBV5-1	many	15	TRBD1	TRBJ2-2	TGCGCCAGCAGCTTGGGGGACAGGCCAACCGGGGAGCTGTTTTTT	CASSLGDRPTGELFF
TRBV28	NA	15	NA	TRBJ2-3	TGTGCCAGCAGCCCCCCAGGGCGTAGCACAGATACGCAGTATTTT	CASSPPGRSTDTQYF
TRBV4-2	many	15	TRBD1	TRBJ1-6	TGTGCCAGCAGCCGCACAGGGGACCGTGGTTCACCCCTCCACTTT	CASSRTGDRGSPLHF
TRBV7-8	many	14	TRBD1	TRBJ1-5	TGTGCCAGCAGCTTGGGCAGGGGGCTGCAGCCCCAGCATTTT	CASSLGRGLQPQHF
TRBV6-1	many	15	TRBD1	TRBJ1-1	TGTGCCAGCAGTGGATACAGGGGGCGAGGCACTGAAGCTTTCTTT	CASSGYRGRGTEAFF
TRBV7-7	many	14	NA	TRBJ2-2	TGTGCTAGCAGCTCCGGGTCCCCGACCGGGGAGCTGTTTTTT	CASSSGSPTGELFF
TRBV4-1	many	14	NA	TRBJ2-6	TGCGCCAGCAACGACAGGATTGGGGCCAACGTCCTGACTTTC	CASNDRIGANVLTF
TRBV7-8	few	18	NA	TRBJ1-5	TGTGCCAGCAGCTTAAACCTGGGGAGCCTCATGGGTAATCAGCCCCAGCATTTT	CASSLNLGSLMGNQPQHF
TRBV5-1	many	14	TRBD1	TRBJ1-3	TGCGCCAGCAGCCACAGGGGGGCCGGAAACACCATATATTTT	CASSHRGAGNTIYF
TRBV10-3	many	16	TRBD2	TRBJ2-1	TGTGCCATCAGTGAGCCGGGACTAGCGGGGGGCAATGAGCAGTTCTTC	CAISEPGLAGGNEQFF
TRBV13	many	15	TRBD1	TRBJ1-2	TGTGCCAGCAGCTTAGGGGTGTGGGACAGGGATGGCTACACCTTC	CASSLGVWDRDGYTF
TRBV5-1	many	14	NA	TRBJ2-5	TGCGCCAGCAGCTTGGGAGGTAGTGCCGAGACCCAGTACTTC	CASSLGGSAETQYF